Sequencing of this TCR beta chain was carried out in a study of T-cell reconstitution after alpha-beta-depleted transplantation in children. The germline V and J ends were trimmed by 0 bases and 6 bases, with 12 bases remaining between them. This CDR3 has 15 amino acids. CDR1 and CDR2 (germline): SGHRS, YFSETQ. Unique molecular identifiers were used in preparing the TCRbeta library. TCRdb ran MiXCR on the PCR reads and lists one entry per CDR3 protein. This sample has some 300,000 distinct CDR3 sequences; about a tenth occur once, and the top ten carry approximately 2.3%. The TCR was taken from a human donor who donated a stem cell graft to a child with acute lymphoblastic leukemia. This rearrangement joins TRBV5-1 to TRBJ2-2, with D possibly TRBD1 on 5 matching bases. Source: PBMCs from the stem cell graft donor, taken from the stem cell graft. CDR3 sequence (DNA): TGCGCCAGCAGCTTGGGCAGGGCCTCCCCCGGGGAGCTGTTTTTT. This encodes CASSLGRASPGELFF.